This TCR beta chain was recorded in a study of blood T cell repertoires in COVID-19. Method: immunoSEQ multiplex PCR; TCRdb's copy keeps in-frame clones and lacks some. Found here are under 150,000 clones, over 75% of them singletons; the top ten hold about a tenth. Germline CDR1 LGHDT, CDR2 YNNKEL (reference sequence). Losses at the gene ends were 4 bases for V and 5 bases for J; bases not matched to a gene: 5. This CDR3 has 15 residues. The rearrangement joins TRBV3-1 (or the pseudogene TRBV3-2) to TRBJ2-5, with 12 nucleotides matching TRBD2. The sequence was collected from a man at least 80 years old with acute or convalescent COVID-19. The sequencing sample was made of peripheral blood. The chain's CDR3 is CASSPSSGGAETQYF. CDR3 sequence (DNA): TGTGCCAGCAGCCCATCTAGCGGGGGGGCGGAGACCCAGTACTTC.